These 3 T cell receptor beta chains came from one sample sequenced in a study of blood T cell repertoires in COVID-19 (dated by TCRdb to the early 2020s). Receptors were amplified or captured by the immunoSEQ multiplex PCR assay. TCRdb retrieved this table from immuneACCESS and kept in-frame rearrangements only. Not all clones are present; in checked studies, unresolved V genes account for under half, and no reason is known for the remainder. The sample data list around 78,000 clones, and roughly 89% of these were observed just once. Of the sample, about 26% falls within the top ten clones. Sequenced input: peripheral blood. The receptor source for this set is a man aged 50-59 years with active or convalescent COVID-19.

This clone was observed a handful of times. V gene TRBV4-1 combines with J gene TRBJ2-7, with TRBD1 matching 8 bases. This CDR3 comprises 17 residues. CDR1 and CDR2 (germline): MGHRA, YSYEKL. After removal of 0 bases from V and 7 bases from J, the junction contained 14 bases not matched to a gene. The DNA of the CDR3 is TGCGCCAGCAGCCAAGAACCCTCCCAGGGGGCTTCGTTAGAGCAGTACTTC. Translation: CASSQEPSQGASLEQYF.

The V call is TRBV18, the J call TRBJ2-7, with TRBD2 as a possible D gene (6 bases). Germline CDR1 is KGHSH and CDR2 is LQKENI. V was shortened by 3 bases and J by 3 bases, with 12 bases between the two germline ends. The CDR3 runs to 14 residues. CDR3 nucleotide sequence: TGTGCCAGCTCACCGTCTAGGGGAGGCTACGAGCAGTACTTC. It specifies CASSPSRGGYEQYF.

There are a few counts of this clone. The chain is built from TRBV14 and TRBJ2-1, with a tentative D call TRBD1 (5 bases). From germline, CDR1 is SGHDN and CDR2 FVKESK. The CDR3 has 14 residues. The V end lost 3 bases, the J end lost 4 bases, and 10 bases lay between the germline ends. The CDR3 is CASSQQTGYNEQFF. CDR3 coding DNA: TGTGCCAGCAGCCAGCAAACAGGTTACAATGAGCAGTTCTTC.